The sample holds many counts of the clone carrying this TCR beta chain. The identical CDR3 is also encoded by other nucleotide sequences in the sample. Using MiXCR, TCRdb re-called clones from the PCR reads. The table shows about 24,000 clones, with 19% occurring only once. Deletions cut 4 bases from V and 4 bases from J, with 8 bases between. Germline loops: CDR1 DFQATT, CDR2 SNEGSKA (reference sequence). The CDR3 contains 12 residues. This specimen comes from a study of metastatic and nonmetastatic thyroid tumors. No treatment had been given to any patient before thyroid surgery. Sequencing was done on a sample of blood. The TCR comes from a male donor with papillary thyroid cancer or a benign thyroid nodule (not recorded which). Some clones in this sample may be carry-over from other donors' samples. The rearrangement uses TRBV20-1 and TRBJ2-1; weak D call: TRBD2 (5 bases). CDR3 nucleotides: TGCAGTGCTACCCCGGGATACAATGAGCAGTTCTTC. It encodes CSATPGYNEQFF.